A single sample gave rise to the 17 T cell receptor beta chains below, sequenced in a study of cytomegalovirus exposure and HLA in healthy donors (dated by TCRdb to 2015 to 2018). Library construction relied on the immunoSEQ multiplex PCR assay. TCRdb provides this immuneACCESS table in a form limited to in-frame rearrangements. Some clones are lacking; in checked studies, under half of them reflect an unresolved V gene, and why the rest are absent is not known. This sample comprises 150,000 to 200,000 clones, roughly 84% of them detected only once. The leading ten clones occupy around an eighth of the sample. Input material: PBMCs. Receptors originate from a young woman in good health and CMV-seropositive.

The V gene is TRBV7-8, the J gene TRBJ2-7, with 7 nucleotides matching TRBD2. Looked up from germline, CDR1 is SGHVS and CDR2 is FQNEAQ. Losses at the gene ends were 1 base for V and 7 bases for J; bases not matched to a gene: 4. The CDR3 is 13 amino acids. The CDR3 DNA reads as TGTGCCAGCAGCTTAGGGGGACTAAGGGAGCAGTACTTC. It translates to CASSLGGLREQYF. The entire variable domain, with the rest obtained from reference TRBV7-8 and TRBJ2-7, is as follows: GAGVSQSPRYKVAKRGQDVALRCDPISGHVSLFWYQQALGQGPEFLTYFQNEAQLDKSGLPSDRFFAERPEGSVSTLKIQRTQQEDSAVYLCASSLGGLREQYFGPGTRLTVT.

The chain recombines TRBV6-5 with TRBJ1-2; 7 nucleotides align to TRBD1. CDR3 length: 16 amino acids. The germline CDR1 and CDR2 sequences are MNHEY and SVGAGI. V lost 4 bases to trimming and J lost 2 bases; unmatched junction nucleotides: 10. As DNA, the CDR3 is TGTGCCAGCAGTTCCCCCCAAGGGGGCGCAAACTATGGCTACACCTTC. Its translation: CASSSPQGGANYGYTF.

CDR3 residues: CASREAGRAYEQYF. DNA of the CDR3: TGTGCCAGCAGGGAGGCGGGGAGGGCCTACGAGCAGTACTTC. This rearrangement joins TRBV7-2 to TRBJ2-7; 7 bases agree with TRBD2. With 6 bases clipped from V and 2 bases from J, the junction kept 7 bases outside the gene matches. Germline V gives CDR1 SGHTA, CDR2 FQGNSA. The CDR3 length is 14 residues.

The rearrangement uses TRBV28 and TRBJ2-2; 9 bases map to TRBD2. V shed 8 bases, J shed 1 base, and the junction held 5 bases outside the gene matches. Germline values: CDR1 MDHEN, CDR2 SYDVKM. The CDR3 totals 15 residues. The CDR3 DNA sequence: TGTGCCAGCGTTAGCGGGAGCTTGAACACCGGGGAGCTGTTTTTT. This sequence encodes CASVSGSLNTGELFF.

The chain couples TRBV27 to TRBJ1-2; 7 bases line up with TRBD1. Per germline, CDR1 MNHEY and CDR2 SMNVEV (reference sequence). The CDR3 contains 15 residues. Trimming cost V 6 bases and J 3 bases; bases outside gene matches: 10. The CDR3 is CASSRGTEQDYGYTF. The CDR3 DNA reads TGTGCCAGCAGCCGGGGGACAGAACAGGACTATGGCTACACCTTC.

The CDR3: CSVLLAGVLNEQFF. CDR3 DNA: TGCAGCGTCCTACTAGCGGGAGTGTTAAATGAGCAGTTCTTC. The chain joins TRBV29-1 to TRBJ2-1, with 11 bases fitting TRBD2. V shed 6 bases and J 7 bases; nucleotides not matched to a gene: 8. This CDR3 has 14 residues. CDR1 and CDR2 (germline): SQVTM, ANQGSEA.

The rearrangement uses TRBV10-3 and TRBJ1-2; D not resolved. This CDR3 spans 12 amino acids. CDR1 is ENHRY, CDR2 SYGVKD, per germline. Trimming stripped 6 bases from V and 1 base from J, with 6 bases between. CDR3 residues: CAISGLNYGYTF. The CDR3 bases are TGTGCCATCAGCGGTCTTAACTATGGCTACACCTTC.

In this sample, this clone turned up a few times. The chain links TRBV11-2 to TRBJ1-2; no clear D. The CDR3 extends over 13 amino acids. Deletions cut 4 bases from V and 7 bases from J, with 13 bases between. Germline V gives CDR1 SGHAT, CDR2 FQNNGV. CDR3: CASSSGTAGGYTF. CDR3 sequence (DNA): TGTGCCAGCAGCTCAGGAACTGCGGGTGGCTACACCTTC.

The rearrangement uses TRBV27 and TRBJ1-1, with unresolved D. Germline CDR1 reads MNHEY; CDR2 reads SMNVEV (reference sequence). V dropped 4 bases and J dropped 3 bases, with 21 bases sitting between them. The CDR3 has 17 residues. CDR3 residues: CASSSLLTYAGHTEAFF. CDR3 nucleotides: TGTGCCAGCAGTTCACTACTTACTTACGCGGGCCACACTGAAGCTTTCTTT.

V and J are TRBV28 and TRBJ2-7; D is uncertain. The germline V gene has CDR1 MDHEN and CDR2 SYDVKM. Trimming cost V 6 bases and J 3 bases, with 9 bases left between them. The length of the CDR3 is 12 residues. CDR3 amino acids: CASSPYFYEQYF. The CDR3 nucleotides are TGTGCCAGCAGCCCCTACTTCTACGAGCAGTACTTC.

The CDR3 DNA is TGTGCCAGCAGCGGGACAGGGAGCAATCAGCCCCAGCATTTT. Translation gives CASSGTGSNQPQHF. This chain connects TRBV27 to TRBJ1-5; 9 bases agree with TRBD1. Germline V gives CDR1 MNHEY, CDR2 SMNVEV (reference sequence). This CDR3 has 14 amino acids. J was trimmed by 1 base and V by 6 bases; bases with no gene match: 1.

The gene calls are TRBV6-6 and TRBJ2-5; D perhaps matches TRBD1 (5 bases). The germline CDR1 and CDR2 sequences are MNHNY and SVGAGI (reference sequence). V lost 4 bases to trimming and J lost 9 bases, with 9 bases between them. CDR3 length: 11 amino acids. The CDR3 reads CASSFEGAQYF. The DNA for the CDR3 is TGTGCCAGCAGTTTCGAAGGGGCCCAGTACTTC.

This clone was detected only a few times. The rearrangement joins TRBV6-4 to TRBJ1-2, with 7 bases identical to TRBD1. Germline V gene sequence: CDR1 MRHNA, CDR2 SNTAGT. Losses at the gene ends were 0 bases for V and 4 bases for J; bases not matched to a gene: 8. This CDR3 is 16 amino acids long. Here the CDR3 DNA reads TGTGCCAGCAGTGACTCGAGACAGGGAATAGGCTATGGCTACACCTTC. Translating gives CASSDSRQGIGYGYTF.

The CDR3 bases are TGTGCCAGCAGTGCATCGGTCACAGGGTATTATGGCTACACCTTC. This encodes CASSASVTGYYGYTF. J is TRBJ1-2 and V is TRBV2, with D perhaps matching TRBD1 (6 bases). CDR1 is SNHLY and CDR2 is FYNNEI in the germline V gene. V gave up 4 bases and J gave up 5 bases, with 17 bases separating them. The CDR3 runs to 15 residues.

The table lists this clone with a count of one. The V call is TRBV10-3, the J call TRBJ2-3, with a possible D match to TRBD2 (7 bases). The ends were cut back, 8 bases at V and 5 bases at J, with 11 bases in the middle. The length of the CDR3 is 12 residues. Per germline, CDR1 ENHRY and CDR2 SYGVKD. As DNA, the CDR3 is TGTGCCATCCGGGGGGCGGAAGATACGCAGTATTTT. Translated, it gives CAIRGAEDTQYF.

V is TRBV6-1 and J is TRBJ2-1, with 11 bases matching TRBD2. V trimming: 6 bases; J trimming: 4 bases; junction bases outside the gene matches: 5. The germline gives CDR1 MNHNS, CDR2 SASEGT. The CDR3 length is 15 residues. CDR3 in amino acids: CASRDGTSGYNEQFF. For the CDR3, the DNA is TGTGCCAGCAGAGACGGGACTAGCGGTTACAATGAGCAGTTCTTC.

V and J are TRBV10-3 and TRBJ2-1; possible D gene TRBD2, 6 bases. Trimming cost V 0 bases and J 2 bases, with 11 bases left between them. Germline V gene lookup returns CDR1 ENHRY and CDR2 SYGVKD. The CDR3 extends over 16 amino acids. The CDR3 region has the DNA TGTGCCATCAGTGAGTCGGGGCGGGGTGCCTACAATGAGCAGTTCTTC. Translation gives CAISESGRGAYNEQFF.